This TCR beta chain emerged from a study of blood T cell repertoires in COVID-19. The table came from immunoSEQ multiplex PCR; TCRdb's copy has only in-frame clones and leaves some out. The profile shows hundreds of thousands of clones, 80% to 90% of them singletons. The germline V gene has CDR1 SGDLS and CDR2 YYNGEE. This CDR3 region has 17 residues. The V end lost 3 bases, the J end lost 7 bases, and 23 bases lay between the germline ends. The sequenced material came from PBMCs or T cells enriched from blood (not recorded which). The sequence derives from a woman aged 18-29 years who had recovered from COVID-19. This chain links TRBV9 with TRBJ2-1; D may be TRBD2 (7 bases). CDR3 nucleotide sequence: TGTGCCAGCAGCGCCCAGGACGGGGGGCTACTTGGGAATGAGCAGTTCTTC. This codes for CASSAQDGGLLGNEQFF.